A single T cell receptor beta chain is shown here with its context. Its antigen is currently not known. One base away there is no much larger clone; base qualities are not given. This entry belongs to a study of blood T cell repertoires in COVID-19 (dated by TCRdb to the early 2020s). A note on the overall study: The collaborator samples originated in the United States, Italy and Spain and spanned the acute and convalescent phases of COVID-19. The material from the prospective study consisted of cDNA or gDNA derived from T cells, B-cell-depleted T cells, or PBMCs. The repertoires were released in a freely available public database meant as a resource for research on the immune response to SARS-CoV-2. The sample metadata nearly always contained a de-identified subject ID, COVID-19 status, age in years and sex. Where HLA class I and class II types were available, the types were taken from metadata supplied by the sample provider, not from assay-based typing. The dataset comprised deeply sampled blood TCRbeta repertoires from subjects exposed to, actively infected with, or recovered from COVID-19. Samples came from the ongoing ImmuneRACE study (first 160 participants) plus 1,254 subjects from 6 global collaborators. Overall study results and their limits: The amount of clinical and demographic metadata varied by source and participant and was provided uncurated.

TCRbeta CDR3 regions were amplified from genomic DNA using the immunoSEQ Assay, a bias-controlled multiplex PCR. Under the source paper's analysis protocol: Nucleated cell counts per sample were estimated from amplification of reference gene primers within the assay. To quantify the absolute abundance of each unique TCRbeta CDR3 rearrangement, sequence reads were collapsed and filtered. For each sample, productive Simpson clonality was calculated as the square root of Simpson's diversity index over productive rearrangements. TCRdb limited this immuneACCESS table to in-frame rearrangements with V and J called. A share of clones is missing; checked studies link under half to unresolved V genes, and the rest is unexplained. That table gives V, J and clone size, and the DNA gave D and trimming. This sample is represented by fewer than 250,000 clones; around 87% of them were singletons. The top ten constitute around 3.1% of the sample.

Whole blood was collected in K2EDTA tubes by collaborating institutions according to the institutions' own protocols. For TCRbeta analysis, collaborator samples were shipped as frozen whole blood, as isolated PBMCs, or as DNA extracted from either sample type. Including cysteine and phenylalanine, the CDR3 has 18 amino acids. The kept DNA is CDR3 alone, 54 bases in frame from the first base. Per the germline V gene, LGHNA is the CDR1 and YNFKEQ is the CDR2. V is pruned by 4 bases and J by 0 bases, leaving 5 bases of the junction without a gene match. The sequencing sample was made of peripheral blood. The TCR was taken from a man in his sixties with acute or convalescent COVID-19. The sequence is built from TRBV4-2 and TRBJ2-3; TRBD2 agrees with 15 junctional bases. For the CDR3, the sequence is CASSPGTSGGPSTDTQYF. The nucleotides are TGTGCCAGCAGCCCTGGGACTAGCGGGGGGCCAAGCACAGATACGCAGTATTTT.